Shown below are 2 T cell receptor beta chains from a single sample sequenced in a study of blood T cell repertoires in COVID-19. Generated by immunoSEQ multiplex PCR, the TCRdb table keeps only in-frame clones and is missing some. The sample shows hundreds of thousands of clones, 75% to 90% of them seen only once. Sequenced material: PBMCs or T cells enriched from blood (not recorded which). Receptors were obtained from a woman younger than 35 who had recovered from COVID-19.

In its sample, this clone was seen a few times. This chain's CDR3 is CASGELAGRTDTQYF. The CDR3 DNA follows: TGTGCCAGCGGGGAGTTGGCGGGGCGCACAGATACGCAGTATTTT. The V gene is TRBV5-4, the J gene TRBJ2-3, with D perhaps TRBD2 (6 bases). V was pared by 7 bases and J by 1 base, with 16 bases between. The CDR3 contains 15 residues. In germline, CDR1 is SGHNT, CDR2 YYREEE (reference sequence). Based on the CDR3 plus reference TRBV5-4 and TRBJ2-3, the full variable domain is ETGVTQSPTHLIKTRGQQVTLRCSSQSGHNTVSWYQQALGQGPQFIFQYYREEENGRGNFPPRFSGLQFPNYSSELNVNALELDDSALYLCASGELAGRTDTQYFGPGTRLTVL.

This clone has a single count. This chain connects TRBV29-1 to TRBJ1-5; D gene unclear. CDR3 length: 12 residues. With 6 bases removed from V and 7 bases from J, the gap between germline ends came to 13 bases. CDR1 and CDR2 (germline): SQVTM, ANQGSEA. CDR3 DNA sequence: TGCAGCGTCTTCACCCCGGGACAGCCCCAGCATTTT. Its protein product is CSVFTPGQPQHF.